The present TCR beta chain was sequenced within a study of CD4+ T cells in melanoma. Overall study findings and caveats: Reportedly, melanoma neoantigen-specific CD4+ T cells showed varied differentiation states. CD8+ T cell, macrophage and B cell function reportedly correlated with neoantigen-specific CD4+ T cells.

The assay was immunoSEQ multiplex PCR, and TCRdb's table has in-frame clones only and misses some. The repertoire holds around 12,000 clones, with over 60% as singletons. In regard to this clone: Its antigen is undetermined.

The specimen sequenced was cells from a culture (not recorded whether cultured in vitro). The source of this sequence is a human donor with melanoma.

CDR3 in amino acids: CASSYPGRDTEAFF. The CDR3 DNA is TGTGCCAGCAGTTACCCAGGGCGGGACACTGAAGCTTTCTTT. This chain connects TRBV6-6 to TRBJ1-1, with a possible D match to TRBD1 (5 bases). V was pared by 2 bases and J by 3 bases, with 10 bases between. The CDR3 is 14 amino acids. The germline CDR1 and CDR2 sequences are MNHNY and SVGAGI (reference sequence).